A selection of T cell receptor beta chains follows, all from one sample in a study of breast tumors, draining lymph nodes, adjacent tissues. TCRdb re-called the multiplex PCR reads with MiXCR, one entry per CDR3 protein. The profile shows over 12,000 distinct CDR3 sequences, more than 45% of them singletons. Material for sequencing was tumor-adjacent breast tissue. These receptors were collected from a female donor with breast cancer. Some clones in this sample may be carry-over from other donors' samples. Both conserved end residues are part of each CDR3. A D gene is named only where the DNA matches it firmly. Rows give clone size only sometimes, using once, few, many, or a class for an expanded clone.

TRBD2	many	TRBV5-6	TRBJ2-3	TGTGCCAGCAGCCATCTAGCGGGGGGGGCCGATACGCAGTATTTT	CASSHLAGGADTQYF
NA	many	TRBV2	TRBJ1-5	TGTGCCAGCAGCGTTCAGGGGCAGAGCAATCAGCCCCAGCATTTT	CASSVQGQSNQPQHF
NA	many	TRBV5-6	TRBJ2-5	TGTGCCAGCAGCTTGCGGTCCGGGGGTACAGAGACCCAGTACTTC	CASSLRSGGTETQYF
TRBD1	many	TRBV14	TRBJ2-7	TGTGCCAGCAGCCACGTGGGACAGGGGGCGCGGGAGCAGTACTTC	CASSHVGQGAREQYF
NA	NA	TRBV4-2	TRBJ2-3	TGTGCCAGCAGCCAAGACCAGGCGGGATCAGGGGGTACGCAGTATTTT	CASSQDQAGSGGTQYF
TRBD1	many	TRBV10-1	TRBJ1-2	TGCGCCAGCACATCTCCCGGGACAGGGGGCTATGGCTACACCTTC	CASTSPGTGGYGYTF
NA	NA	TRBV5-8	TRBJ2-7	TGTGCCAGCGTGCAGTTGGACGAGCAGTACTTC	CASVQLDEQYF
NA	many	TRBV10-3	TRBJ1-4	TGTGCCATCAGTGAGTCAGGGGGTGAGGGCGACGAAAAACTGTTTTTT	CAISESGGEGDEKLFF
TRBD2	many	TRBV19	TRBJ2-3	TGTGCCAGTAGTATTCGTTTAGCGGGAGGTCAGGATACGCAGTATTTT	CASSIRLAGGQDTQYF
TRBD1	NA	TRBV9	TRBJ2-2	TGTGCCAGCAGCCCCACAGGGGAAGCCGGGGAGCTGTTTTTT	CASSPTGEAGELFF
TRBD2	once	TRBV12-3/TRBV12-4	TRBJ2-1	TGTGCCAGCAGTTTTCCCGGGACTAGCGGGAGTGGAACGTCACGTGAGCAGTTCTTC	CASSFPGTSGSGTSREQFF
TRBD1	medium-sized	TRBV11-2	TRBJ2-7	TGTGCCAGCAGCCGTGACAGGGACTCCTACGAGCAGTACTTC	CASSRDRDSYEQYF
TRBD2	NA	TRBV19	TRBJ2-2	TGTGCCAGTACAGCGCTAGCGGGAGGAACCGGGGAGCTGTTTTTT	CASTALAGGTGELFF
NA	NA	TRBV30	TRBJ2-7	TGTGCCTGGAGCGTCTACAGTGGTATGGACGAGCAGTACTTC	CAWSVYSGMDEQYF
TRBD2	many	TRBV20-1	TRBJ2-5	TGCAGTGCCCCCACTTCCTCGGGGGGGGGAGCCGGGACCCAGTACTTC	CSAPTSSGGGAGTQYF
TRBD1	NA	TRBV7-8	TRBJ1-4	TGTGCCAGCAGACGGACAGGCTCTAATGAAAAACTGTTTTTT	CASRRTGSNEKLFF
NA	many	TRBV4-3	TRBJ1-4	TGCGCCAGCAGCCAAGATGTTGACCTCATGAAAAAACTGTTTTTT	CASSQDVDLMKKLFF
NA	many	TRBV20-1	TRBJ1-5	TGCAGTGCTAGGGCGACAGGCAATCAGCCCCAGCATTTT	CSARATGNQPQHF
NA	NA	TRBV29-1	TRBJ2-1	TGCAGCGTTGTTCAGAGCTCCTACAATGAGCAGTTCTTC	CSVVQSSYNEQFF
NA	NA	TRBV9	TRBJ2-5	TGTGCCAGCAGCGCCAGTGGGACAATTCAAGAGACCCAGTACTTC	CASSASGTIQETQYF
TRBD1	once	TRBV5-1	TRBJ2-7	TGCGCCAGCAGCTTATATCCGGGGACAGCATCCTACGAGCAGTACTTC	CASSLYPGTASYEQYF
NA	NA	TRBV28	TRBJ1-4	TGTGCCAGCAGTACAGGGACTAGGGATGAAAAACTGTTTTTT	CASSTGTRDEKLFF
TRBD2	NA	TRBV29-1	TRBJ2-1	TGCAGCGTTGAAGGGGGAGGGCCAGGGAATGAGCAGTTCTTC	CSVEGGGPGNEQFF
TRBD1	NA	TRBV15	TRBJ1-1	TGTGCCACCAGCGCTGGTATCGCCGGACAGGGGATGAGCACTGAAGCTTTCTTT	CATSAGIAGQGMSTEAFF
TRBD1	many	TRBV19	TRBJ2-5	TGTGCCAGTAGTATACAAACAGGGGGCGCGGGCATACAAGAGACCCAGTACTTC	CASSIQTGGAGIQETQYF
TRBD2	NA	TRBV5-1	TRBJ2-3	TGCGCCAGCAGCAGGCTAGCGGGAGCAACAGATACGCAGTATTTT	CASSRLAGATDTQYF
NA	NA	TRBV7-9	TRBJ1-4	TGTGCCAGCAGCTTAGCCTCTGGGGGGTTTAATGAAAAACTGTTTTTT	CASSLASGGFNEKLFF
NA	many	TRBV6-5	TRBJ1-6	TGTGCCAGCAATCCACGTCCGAACCTCGTTAGGGTTTCACCCCTCCACTTT	CASNPRPNLVRVSPLHF
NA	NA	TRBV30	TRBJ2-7	TGTGCCTGGAGGGGAGGTTTTGAAGGGGGGGCCTACGAGCAGTACTTC	CAWRGGFEGGAYEQYF
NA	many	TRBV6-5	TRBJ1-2	TGTGCCAGCAGTCACTCTGCCAGGGTGGTCTATGGCTACACCTTC	CASSHSARVVYGYTF
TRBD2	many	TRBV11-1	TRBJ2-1	TGTGCCAGCAGCCCTCGGATGGCCCCAGCGGGAGGGCTTGGGAATGAGCAGTTCTTC	CASSPRMAPAGGLGNEQFF
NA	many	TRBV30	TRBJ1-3	TGTGCCTGGAGTTTCTGGACGGCTGGAAACACCATATATTTT	CAWSFWTAGNTIYF
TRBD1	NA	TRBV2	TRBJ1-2	TGTGCCAGCAGTGAAGCAGACGGCAGGGGGTATGGCTACACCTTC	CASSEADGRGYGYTF
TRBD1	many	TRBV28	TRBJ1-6	TGTGCCAGCAGTGAGGACAGGGGTTATAATTCACCCCTCCACTTT	CASSEDRGYNSPLHF
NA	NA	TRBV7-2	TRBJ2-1	TGTGCCAGCAGCCTCAACACGGGAGTGGGTAATGAGCAGTTCTTC	CASSLNTGVGNEQFF
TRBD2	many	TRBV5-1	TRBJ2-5	TGCGCCAGCAGCTTGACTAGCGGGAGGGCCCGAGAGACCCAGTACTTC	CASSLTSGRARETQYF
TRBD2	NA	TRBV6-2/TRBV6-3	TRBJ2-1	TGTGCCAGCAGTTCATTAGCGGGAGGGCCAGGGGGTGAGCAGTTCTTC	CASSSLAGGPGGEQFF
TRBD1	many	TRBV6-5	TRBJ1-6	TGTGCCAGCAGTCACCGCGACAGGGGGAATAATTCACCCCTCCACTTT	CASSHRDRGNNSPLHF
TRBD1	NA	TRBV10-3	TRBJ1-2	TGTGCCATCAGTGAATCCGGGACAGCTAACTATGGCTACACCTTC	CAISESGTANYGYTF
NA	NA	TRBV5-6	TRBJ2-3	TGTGCCAGCAGCTTACGCACGGCAGGGGACACGCAGTATTTT	CASSLRTAGDTQYF
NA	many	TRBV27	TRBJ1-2	TGTGCCAGCAGTTTATATGGGTTTGGAGGCTACACCTTC	CASSLYGFGGYTF
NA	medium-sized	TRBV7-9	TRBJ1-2	TGTGCCAGCAGCCTCACAGGGAGCTACACCTTC	CASSLTGSYTF
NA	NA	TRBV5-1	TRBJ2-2	TGCGCCAGCAATCTCTGGGCAGAGGGCTACGGGGAGCTGTTTTTT	CASNLWAEGYGELFF
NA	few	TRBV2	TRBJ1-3	TGTGCCAGCAGTGAAAGGGGATCCATATATTTT	CASSERGSIYF